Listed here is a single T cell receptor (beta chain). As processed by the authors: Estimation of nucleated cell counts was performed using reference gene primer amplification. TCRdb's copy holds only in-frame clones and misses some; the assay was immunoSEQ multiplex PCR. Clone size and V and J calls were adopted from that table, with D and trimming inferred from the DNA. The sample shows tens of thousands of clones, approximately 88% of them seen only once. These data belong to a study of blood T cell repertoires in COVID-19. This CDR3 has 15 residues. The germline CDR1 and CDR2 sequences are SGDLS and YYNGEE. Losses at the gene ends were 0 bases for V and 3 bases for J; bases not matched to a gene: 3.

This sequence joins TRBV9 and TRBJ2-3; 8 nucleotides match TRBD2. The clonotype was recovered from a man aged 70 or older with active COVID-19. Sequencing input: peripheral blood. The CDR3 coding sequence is TGTGCCAGCAGCGTAGACAGCGGGAGAACAGATACGCAGTATTTT. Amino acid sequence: CASSVDSGRTDTQYF.